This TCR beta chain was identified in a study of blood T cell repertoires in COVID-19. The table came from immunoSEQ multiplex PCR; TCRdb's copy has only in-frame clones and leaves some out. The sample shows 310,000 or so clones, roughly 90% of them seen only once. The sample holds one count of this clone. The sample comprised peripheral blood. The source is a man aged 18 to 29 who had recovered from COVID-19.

CDR3 protein: CASSLSARGSGEAFF. The DNA for the CDR3 is TGTGCCAGCAGCTTGTCTGCAAGGGGATCAGGTGAAGCTTTCTTT. The chain uses TRBV5-6 and TRBJ1-1; TRBD1 is a possible D gene (5 bases). CDR3 length equals 15 residues. Germline V gene sequence: CDR1 SGHDT, CDR2 YYEEEE. V lost 1 base and J lost 7, with 17 bases in between.